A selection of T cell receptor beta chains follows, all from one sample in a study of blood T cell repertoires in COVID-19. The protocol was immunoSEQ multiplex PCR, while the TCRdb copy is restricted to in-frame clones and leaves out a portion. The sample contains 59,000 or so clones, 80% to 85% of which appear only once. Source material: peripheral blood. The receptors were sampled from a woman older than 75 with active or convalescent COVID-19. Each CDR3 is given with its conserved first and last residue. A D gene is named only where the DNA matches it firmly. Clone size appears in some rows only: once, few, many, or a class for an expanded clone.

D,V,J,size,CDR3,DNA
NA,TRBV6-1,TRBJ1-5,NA,CASSDEGQPQHF,TGTGCCAGCAGTGATGAGGGTCAGCCCCAGCATTTT
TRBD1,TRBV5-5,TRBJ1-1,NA,CASSPKGTPGQGVSEAFF,TGTGCCAGCAGCCCCAAGGGGACTCCGGGACAGGGGGTATCTGAAGCTTTCTTT
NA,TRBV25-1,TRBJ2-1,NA,CASREVNNEQFF,TGTGCCAGTCGCGAGGTGAACAATGAGCAGTTCTTC
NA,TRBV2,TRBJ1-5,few,CASSESAGHYSNQPQHF,TGTGCCAGCAGTGAGAGCGCCGGACATTATAGCAATCAGCCCCAGCATTTT
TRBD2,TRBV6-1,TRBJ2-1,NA,CASSEARGVRQFF,TGTGCCAGCAGTGAAGCCCGGGGGGTTCGGCAGTTCTTC
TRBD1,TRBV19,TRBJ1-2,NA,CASSGPGQEHLNYGYTF,TGTGCCAGTAGTGGACCGGGACAGGAGCACCTTAACTATGGCTACACCTTC
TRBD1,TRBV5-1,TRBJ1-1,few,CASSAGTGNTEAFF,TGCGCCAGCAGCGCCGGGACAGGGAACACTGAAGCTTTCTTT
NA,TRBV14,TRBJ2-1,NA,CASSQYSEQFF,TGTGCCAGCAGCCAATATAGTGAGCAGTTCTTC
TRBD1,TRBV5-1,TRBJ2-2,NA,CASSWNPGQGSYTGELFF,TGCGCCAGCAGCTGGAACCCGGGACAGGGGTCTTACACCGGGGAGCTGTTTTTT
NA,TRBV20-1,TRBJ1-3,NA,CSARVRFGEYF,TGCAGTGCTAGAGTTCGCTTCGGGGAATATTTT
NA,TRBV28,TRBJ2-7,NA,CASRTDRRGYEQYF,TGTGCCAGCAGGACGGACAGGAGGGGCTACGAGCAGTACTTC
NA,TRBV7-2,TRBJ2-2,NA,CASSAASGANTGELFF,TGTGCCAGCAGCGCCGCTTCGGGGGCGAACACCGGGGAGCTGTTTTTT
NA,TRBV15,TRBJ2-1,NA,CATSTRGGSYNEQFF,TGTGCCACCAGCACCCGGGGAGGCTCCTACAATGAGCAGTTCTTC
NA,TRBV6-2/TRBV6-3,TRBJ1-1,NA,CASSYGQGNTEAFF,TGTGCCAGCAGTTACGGGCAGGGAAACACTGAAGCTTTCTTT
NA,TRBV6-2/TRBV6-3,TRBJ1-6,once,CASSYIEAPLHF,TGTGCCAGCAGTTACATCGAGGCGCCCCTCCACTTT
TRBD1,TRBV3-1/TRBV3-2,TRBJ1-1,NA,CASSHQGVTEAFF,TGTGCCAGCAGCCACCAGGGGGTGACTGAAGCTTTCTTT
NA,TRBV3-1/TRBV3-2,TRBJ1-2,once,CASSQEPAGNYGYTF,TGTGCCAGCAGCCAAGAACCTGCGGGTAACTATGGCTACACCTTC
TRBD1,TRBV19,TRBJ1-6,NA,CASSGQGSYNSPLHF,TGTGCCAGTAGTGGACAGGGGTCCTATAATTCACCCCTCCACTTT
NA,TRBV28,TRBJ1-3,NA,CASGLGTIYF,TGTGCCAGCGGACTTGGCACCATATATTTT
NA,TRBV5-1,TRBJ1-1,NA,CASSLDGQLNTEAFF,TGCGCCAGCAGCTTGGACGGACAGCTGAACACTGAAGCTTTCTTT
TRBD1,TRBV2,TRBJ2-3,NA,CASKRTGQAGTDTQYF,TGTGCCAGCAAACGCACGGGACAGGCGGGCACAGATACGCAGTATTTT
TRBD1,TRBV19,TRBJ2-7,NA,CASSSGTGSYEQYF,TGTGCCAGTAGTTCCGGGACAGGGAGCTACGAGCAGTACTTC
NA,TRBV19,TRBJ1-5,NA,CASSIGAVHGNQPQHF,TGTGCCAGTAGTATAGGGGCAGTCCATGGCAATCAGCCCCAGCATTTT
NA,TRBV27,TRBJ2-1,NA,CASSSLGGPPNEQFF,TGTGCCAGCAGTTCTCTGGGGGGGCCCCCCAATGAGCAGTTCTTC
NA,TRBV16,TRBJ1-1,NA,CASSQNSGGAEAFF,TGTGCCAGCAGCCAAAATTCCGGGGGGGCTGAAGCTTTCTTT
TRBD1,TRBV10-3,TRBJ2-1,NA,CAISDLRQGLRDEQFF,TGTGCCATCAGTGATCTTAGACAGGGTCTTAGGGATGAGCAGTTCTTC
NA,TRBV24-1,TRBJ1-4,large,CATSDPHGGESEKLFF,TGTGCCACCAGTGATCCGCATGGCGGGGAGAGTGAAAAACTGTTTTTT
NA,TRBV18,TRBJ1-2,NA,CASSPESQWVYGYTF,TGTGCCAGCTCACCGGAGAGCCAATGGGTCTATGGCTACACCTTC